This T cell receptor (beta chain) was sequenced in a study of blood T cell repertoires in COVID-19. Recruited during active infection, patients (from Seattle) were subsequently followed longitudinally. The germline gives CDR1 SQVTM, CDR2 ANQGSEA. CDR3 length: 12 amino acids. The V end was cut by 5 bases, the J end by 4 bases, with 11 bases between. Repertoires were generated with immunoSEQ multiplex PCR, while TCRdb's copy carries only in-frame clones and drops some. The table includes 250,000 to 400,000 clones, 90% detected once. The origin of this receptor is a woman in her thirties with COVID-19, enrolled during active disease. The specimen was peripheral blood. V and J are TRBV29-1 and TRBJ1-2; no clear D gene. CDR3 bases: TGCAGCGTTCAACAGAGCCCCTATGGCTACACCTTC. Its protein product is CSVQQSPYGYTF.